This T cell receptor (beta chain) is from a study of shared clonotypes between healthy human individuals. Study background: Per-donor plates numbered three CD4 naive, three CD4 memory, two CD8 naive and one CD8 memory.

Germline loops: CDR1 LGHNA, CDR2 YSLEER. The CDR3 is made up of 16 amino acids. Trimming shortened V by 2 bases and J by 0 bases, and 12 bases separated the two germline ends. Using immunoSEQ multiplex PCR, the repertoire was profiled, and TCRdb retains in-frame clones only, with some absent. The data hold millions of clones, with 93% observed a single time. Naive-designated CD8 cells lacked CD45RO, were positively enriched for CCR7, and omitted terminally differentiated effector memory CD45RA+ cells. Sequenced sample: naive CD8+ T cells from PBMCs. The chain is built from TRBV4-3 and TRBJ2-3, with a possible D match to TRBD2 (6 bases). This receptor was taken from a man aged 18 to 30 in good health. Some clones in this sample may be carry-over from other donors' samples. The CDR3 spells CASSQYSGGSTDTQYF. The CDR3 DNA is TGCGCCAGCAGCCAATATAGCGGAGGAAGCACAGATACGCAGTATTTT.